This T cell receptor beta chain is from a study of cytomegalovirus exposure and HLA in healthy donors (dated by TCRdb to about 2017). About the investigation overall: An earlier analysis of roughly 500 of the donors reported 276 Gb of sequence data and 95 million to 140 million unique TCR beta sequences obtained from around 190 million T cells. Roughly 320 gigabases of sequencing data and around 88 million unique TCR sequences made up an early release that covered 640 HLA-typed donors. The genetic ancestry cluster associated with self-reported Caucasian donors included roughly four fifths of the roughly 400 genotyped donors. The study aimed to test whether cataloging public T cell receptors could reveal signatures of past pathogen exposure. The study profiled the T cell repertoires of about 720 subjects by immunosequencing and related them to cytomegalovirus serostatus. Besides the first cohort of 666 subjects, a separate validation cohort made up of 95 to 150 different subjects was used. The study combined high-throughput TCR immunosequencing, statistical association of individual TCRs with disease status, and machine learning to predict cytomegalovirus infection status. A later analysis re-analyzed previously published TCR beta repertoires from 550 to 700 donors and added high-resolution HLA genotyping to study TCR occurrence patterns. In the later analysis, no new phenotypic data were used to find candidate immune exposures; instead, reliance was placed on TCR beta sequences and their occurrence across donors. An earlier analysis of several hundred of the donors applied high-throughput TCR beta sequencing to assess whether each TCR beta V gene segment acted as functional or pseudogenic. Donor age, sex, ethnicity and CMV serostatus were compiled together with the repertoire data. In a later genetic analysis, genome-wide SNP genotypes for about 65% of the 666 donors were used, and that subset was treated as a discovery cohort. Every repertoire in the discovery cohort had been generated on one and the same sequencing platform. HLA typing covered class I and class II loci at four-digit resolution. The number of donors typed differed by locus, with 629-630 for A, B, C, DRB1 and DQB1, around 500 for DQA1, about 610 for DPA1, and around 450 for DPB1. A few DR-DQ haplotypes were treated as single units for association and clustering because of strong linkage in the cohort. Across approximately 420 genotyped donors of the cohort, an average of about 240,000 unique TCR beta nucleotide sequences per donor were sequenced, and roughly 17% of those sequences were non-productive. Overall study outcomes, separate from this receptor: In a later genetic analysis, fewer N-insertions in productive TCRs were reported among donors in an Asian-associated ancestry cluster than the roughly 670-donor mean. A further reported finding was that TCR beta sequences accurately predicted the HLA-A and HLA-B alleles for most subjects in the first cohort. The only immune exposure information available for the cohort was CMV serostatus. The earlier analysis of 587 of the donors excluded around 17 rarely observed V segments, including chromosome 9 orphons, because counts were too low. A later genetic analysis associated a missense DCLRE1C variant with V-gene and J-gene trimming of TCR beta chains, and an independent cohort replicated the association. In vitro tests confirmed that a few of the cytomegalovirus-associated TCR beta chains recognize cytomegalovirus antigens. It was suggested by the authors that the approach could potentially be generalized to other disease states and immunological phenotypes. A later analysis associated approximately 17,000 TCR beta sequences with specific HLA alleles at a false discovery rate of 0.05. Because HLA typing was unavailable for some donors at each locus, only the typed subset was used in association tests. Only TCR beta chains were sequenced in this cohort, and the absence of alpha or paired-chain data limited detectable features. An earlier analysis of approximately 570 of the donors showed that most TCR beta V segments appeared in productive rearrangements either about 87% or about 30% of the time, which broadly matched IMGT annotations. Roughly uniform sequencing depth across donors was assumed in presence/absence analyses, although this assumption may not hold. Strong co-occurrence of HLA alleles, especially DR and DQ, made assigning TCR associations to individual alleles difficult. The study gave a list of around 170 TCR beta chains associated with cytomegalovirus. Cytomegalovirus status was reported to be diagnosed by the classifier with high specificity and sensitivity in both the original and validation cohorts. Several of the top co-occurrence clusters appeared to be linked to parvovirus B19, influenza, CMV and Epstein-Barr virus, according to a later analysis. The sequencing pipeline was judged likely to have produced a cluster of highly shared sequence variants as a technical artifact. Correlated functional status among segregating V segments might be attributable to linkage disequilibrium, but an unknown experimental factor could not be ruled out. In a later analysis, the rate of TCR association differed among HLA loci, with DRB1 alleles having the most associated TCRs and HLA-C alleles having the fewest. According to a later analysis, most CMV-associated TCR beta chains appeared to be HLA-restricted, and the HLA associations seemed to be driven largely by CMV exposure. While some public TCRs were present in many individuals, most TCR sequences turned up only very rarely across donors. Compared with equally common non-associated chains, HLA-associated TCR beta chains in a later analysis were more clonally expanded and had lower generation probabilities. Because the 87-base-pair reads could not distinguish some IMGT-functional V segments, including TRBV6-2 and TRBV6-3, those segments were excluded.

As concerns this clone: No antigen is known for it. The record has no base qualities; no much larger clone is one base away.

Inclusive of the bounding cysteine and phenylalanine, the CDR3 is 16 residues long. Only the CDR3 DNA stays, 48 bases, in frame from base 1. The germline V gene provides CDR1 SGDLS and CDR2 YYNGEE. For this chain, trimming is 4 bases at the V end and 1 base at the J end, and the number of junction bases without a gene match is 10. Library prep was done by the immunoSEQ multiplex PCR assay. For the multiplex PCR, a mixture combining 60 forward primers for TCR Vbeta segments and 13 reverse primers for TCR Jbeta segments was used. The CDR3 region of rearranged TCR beta genes was amplified from genomic DNA by a multiplex PCR assay. The Illumina HiSeq System was used to sequence the amplified TCR beta libraries as 87-base-pair reads. Concerning the study's data processing: A later analysis counted approximately 76 million unique TCR beta chains across the 640 or so repertoires, and roughly 11 million of these chains were shared by at least two donors. Raw reads were error-corrected and collapsed into unique sequences with a nearest-neighbor algorithm that merged closely related sequences to remove PCR and sequencing errors. V, D and J gene segments were assigned by aligning CDR3 sequences to IMGT reference sequences. For a sequence to be retained, at least a six-nucleotide match to both a V gene segment and a J gene segment was required. Rearrangements were classified as productive when the CDR3 lacked stop codons and remained in frame with V and J, and all other rearrangements were classified as non-productive. CDR3 was defined by IMGT convention, running from the second conserved V-encoded cysteine to the conserved J-encoded phenylalanine. In an earlier analysis of approximately 590 of the donors, sequences lacking an unambiguous match to a single V gene segment were excluded. In an earlier analysis of a few hundred of the donors, V segments were called functional above 56.7% productive rearrangements and were called segregating when the between-donor standard deviation exceeded 5%. A statistical classification framework was built to diagnose cytomegalovirus status from the catalog of TCR beta chain sequences. In a later analysis, V and J genes were assigned by comparing TCR nucleotide sequences against IMGT/GENE-DB human TR gene sequences. In a later analysis, CDR3 sequences and most-parsimonious VDJ recombination scenarios were assigned using the TCRdist pipeline. In a later analysis, each TCR beta chain was defined by its CDR3 amino acid sequence together with its V-gene family, and reads lacking a unique V-gene family were excluded. In a later analysis, 450 to 600 highly shared, low-generation-probability nucleotide sequences were removed to address suspected cross-contamination and a sequencing artifact. In a later analysis, a clonal expansion index was calculated for each public chain from normalized within-repertoire ranks of inferred template counts. In a later analysis, generation probabilities were computed with a VDJ recombination model fitted to out-of-frame rearrangements, and the resulting probabilities were checked against IGoR. In a later analysis, TCR-TCR, TCR-HLA and TCR-CMV co-occurrence was scored with hypergeometric tests, and a repertoire-size bias correction was applied to TCR pairs. To estimate false discovery rates, a later analysis permuted the HLA or CMV assignments 20 times. In a later analysis, co-occurring TCRs were grouped using DBSCAN, and TCRdist sequence similarity was added for clustering within HLA-allele-positive subsets. For co-occurrence clustering, repertoires with fewer than 30,000 or more than 120,000 public chains were excluded, along with a handful of repertoires with anomalous nucleotide sharing. Entries here come from immuneACCESS through TCRdb and include only in-frame sequences with V and J called. Some clones fail to appear in such tables; in the studies checked, an unresolved V gene covers under half of the shortfall, and the cause of the remainder is unknown. V, J and clone size are those of that table, while D and trimming were read from the DNA. Counted in this sample were 90,000 to 120,000 clones; approximately 66% of them appeared once. The ten most abundant clones make up roughly 11% of the sample.

The cohort comprised some 730 healthy bone marrow donors. At the time of sampling, every cohort member was nominally healthy, though immune exposures that went unrecorded were likely present. The donor tested CMV seropositive, placing the donor among the roughly 270 seropositive members of the cohort. A peripheral blood sample was collected from each donor, and TCR beta sequencing was performed on peripheral blood mononuclear cells. The Qiagen DNeasy Blood Extraction Kit was used to extract genomic DNA from the blood cell samples. Material for sequencing was PBMCs. This receptor was identified in a man aged 40-49 years in good health and CMV-seropositive. The V gene is TRBV9 and the J gene is TRBJ2-7; 8 nucleotides in the junction match TRBD2. The nucleotides read TGTGCCAGCAGCCCCGAGCGGGAGACGGGGTCCTACGAGCAGTACTTC. Its amino acids are CASSPERETGSYEQYF.